This T cell receptor beta chain derives from a study of blood T cell repertoires in COVID-19. In the study's own analysis: Amplification of reference gene primers provided the estimated nucleated cell counts. This table comes from immunoSEQ multiplex PCR, and its TCRdb copy is limited to in-frame clones, with some not included. The V and J calls and the clone size are those of that table, but D and trimming were determined from the DNA. This table holds roughly 260,000 clones, approximately 90% found once. V dropped 5 bases and J dropped 7 bases, with 13 bases sitting between them. CDR3 size: 14 residues. Germline CDR1 reads KGHDR; CDR2 reads SFDVKD.

The specimen was peripheral blood. The TCR originated in a woman in her 50s who had recovered from COVID-19. The chain uses TRBV24-1 and TRBJ2-2; tentative D call: TRBD1 (6 bases). The CDR3 DNA reads as TGTGCCACCAGTGCGTCAGGGGTGGTCGGGGAGCTGTTTTTT. Translating gives CATSASGVVGELFF.